One and the same sample provided the 3 T cell receptor beta chains below, sequenced in a study of STAT5B mutations in CD4+ large granular lymphocyte leukemia. The method was immunoSEQ multiplex PCR; TCRdb's version includes in-frame clones alone and lacks a portion of them. The sample holds approximately 52,000 clones; about 70% are singletons and the top ten take about 1.5%. Sequencing used CD4+ T cells from blood buffy coats. These receptors came from a human donor in good health.

This rearrangement joins TRBV6-1 to TRBJ1-1; TRBD1 is a possible D gene (6 bases). The germline V gene encodes CDR1 MNHNS and CDR2 SASEGT. V dropped 10 bases and J dropped 5 bases, with 17 bases sitting between them. This CDR3 is built from 13 residues. CDR3 loop: CATPKQGWTEAFF. The CDR3, as DNA: TGTGCCACCCCCAAACAGGGTTGGACTGAAGCTTTCTTT.

The V gene is TRBV18, the J gene TRBJ2-1; D is perhaps TRBD1 (5 bases). The germline V gene encodes CDR1 KGHSH and CDR2 LQKENI. The CDR3 runs 15 residues. The germline V and J ends were trimmed by 2 bases and 5 bases, with 13 bases remaining between them. CDR3 sequence: CASSPMSGMDNEQFF. The CDR3 DNA sequence: TGTGCCAGCTCACCAATGTCAGGGATGGACAATGAGCAGTTCTTC.

V gene TRBV7-9 combines with J gene TRBJ2-2; tentatively, D is TRBD1 (5 bases). Trimming left V 2 bases short and J 1 base short, with 8 bases between. Germline assignment: CDR1 SEHNR and CDR2 FQNEAQ (reference sequence). CDR3 length: 15 residues. In DNA, the CDR3 is TGTGCCAGCAGCTTATACCAGGGGAACACCGGGGAGCTGTTTTTT. Protein sequence: CASSLYQGNTGELFF.